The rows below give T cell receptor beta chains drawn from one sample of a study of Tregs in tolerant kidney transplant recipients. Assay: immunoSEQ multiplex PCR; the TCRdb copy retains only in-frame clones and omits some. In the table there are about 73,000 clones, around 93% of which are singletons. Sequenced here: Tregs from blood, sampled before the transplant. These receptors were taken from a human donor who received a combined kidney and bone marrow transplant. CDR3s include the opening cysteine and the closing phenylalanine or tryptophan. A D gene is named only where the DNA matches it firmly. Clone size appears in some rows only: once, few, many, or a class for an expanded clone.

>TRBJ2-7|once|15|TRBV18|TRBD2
TGTGCCAGCTCACCACCAGGACTAGCGCGTGGCGAGCAGTACTTC
CASSPPGLARGEQYF
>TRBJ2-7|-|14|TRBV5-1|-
TGCGCCAGCAGCCTGGAAGGGGTCTCCTACGAGCAGTACTTC
CASSLEGVSYEQYF
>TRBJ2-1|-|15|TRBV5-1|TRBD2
TGCGCCAGCAGCGGAACTAGCGGGAGGGCCAATGAGCAGTTCTTC
CASSGTSGRANEQFF
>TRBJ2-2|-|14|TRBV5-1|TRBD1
TGCGCCAGCAGCCCGGGACAGGGTCCCGGGGAGCTGTTTTTT
CASSPGQGPGELFF
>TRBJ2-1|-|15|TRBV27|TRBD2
TGTGCCAGCAGTTTATGGGCGGGAGGGCCCGTTGAGCAGTTCTTC
CASSLWAGGPVEQFF
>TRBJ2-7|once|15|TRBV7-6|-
TGTGCCAGCAGCCCGGGGTCTAGCAGACCCTACGAGCAGTACTTC
CASSPGSSRPYEQYF
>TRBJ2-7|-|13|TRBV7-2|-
TGTGCCAGCAGCTTGGACGACTCCTACGAGCAGTACTTC
CASSLDDSYEQYF
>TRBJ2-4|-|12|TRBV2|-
TGTGCCAGCAGTGGGGACAAAAACATTCAGTACTTC
CASSGDKNIQYF
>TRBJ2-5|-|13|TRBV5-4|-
TGTGCCAGCAGCTTGCAGGGCCAAGAGACCCAGTACTTC
CASSLQGQETQYF
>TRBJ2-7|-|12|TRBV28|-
TGTGCCAGCAGTTTAAGGGATTACGAGCAGTACTTC
CASSLRDYEQYF
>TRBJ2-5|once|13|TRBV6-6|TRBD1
TGTGCCAGCAGGGCAACAGGGGAGGAGACCCAGTACTTC
CASRATGEETQYF
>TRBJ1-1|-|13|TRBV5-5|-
TGTGCCAGCAGACTAGCGGGGAACACTGAAGCTTTCTTT
CASRLAGNTEAFF
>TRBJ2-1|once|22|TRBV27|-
TGTGCCAGCAGTCAAGGACAGGGGGCCCGAGCGGGAGGGCGATTCTCCTACAATGAGCAGTTCTTC
CASSQGQGARAGGRFSYNEQFF
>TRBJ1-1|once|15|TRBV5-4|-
TGTGCCAGCAGCTTGCCCAGGGGTTCGATTACTGAAGCTTTCTTT
CASSLPRGSITEAFF
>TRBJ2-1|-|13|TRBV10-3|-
TGTGCCATCGGTGAGGAAACTAGCAATGAGCAGTTCTTC
CAIGEETSNEQFF
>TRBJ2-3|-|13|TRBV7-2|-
TGTGCCAGCAGCTTACAGGGCACAGATACGCAGTATTTT
CASSLQGTDTQYF
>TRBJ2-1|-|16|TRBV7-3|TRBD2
TGTGCCAGCAGCACCGACGGTAGCGGGAGTTTAGATGAGCAGTTCTTC
CASSTDGSGSLDEQFF
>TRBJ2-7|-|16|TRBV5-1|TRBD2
TGCGCCAGCAGCCCTAGGGGGGTAGCGGGAGCCTACGAGCAGTACTTC
CASSPRGVAGAYEQYF
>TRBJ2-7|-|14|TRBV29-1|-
TGCAGCGGGGGGGACGGGAGTCCACCCTACGAGCAGTACTTC
CSGGDGSPPYEQYF
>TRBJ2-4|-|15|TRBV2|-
TGTGCCAGCAGTGGAGGAGGAATAGCCAAAAACATTCAGTGCTTC
CASSGGGIAKNIQCF
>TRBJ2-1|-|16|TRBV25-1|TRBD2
TGTGCCAGCAGTGCCACTAGCGGGATTGAGGGCGATGAGCAGTTCTTC
CASSATSGIEGDEQFF
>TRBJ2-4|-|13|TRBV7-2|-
TGTGCCAGCACTGGACCCAAGAAAAACATTCAGTACTTC
CASTGPKKNIQYF
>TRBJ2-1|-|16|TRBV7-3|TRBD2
TGTGCCAGCAGCTCCTTGGGCGGGAGGCAGTACAATGAGCAGTTCTTC
CASSSLGGRQYNEQFF
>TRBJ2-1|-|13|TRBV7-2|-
TGTGCCAGCAGCACCGGCTACTACAATGAGCAGTTCTTC
CASSTGYYNEQFF
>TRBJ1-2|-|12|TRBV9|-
TGTGCCAGCAGCCTCTCCAACTATGGCTACACCTTC
CASSLSNYGYTF
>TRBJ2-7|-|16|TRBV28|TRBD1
TGTGCCAGCAGCGCGACAGGGACACGAACCGACTACGAGCAGTACTTC
CASSATGTRTDYEQYF
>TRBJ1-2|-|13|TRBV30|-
TGTGCCTGGAGTGCCTCAAGGGAGGAAGGCTACACCTTC
CAWSASREEGYTF
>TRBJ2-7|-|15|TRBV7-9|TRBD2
TGTGCCAGCAGCCCAGCGGGGGCAGCGCACTACGAGCAGTACTTC
CASSPAGAAHYEQYF